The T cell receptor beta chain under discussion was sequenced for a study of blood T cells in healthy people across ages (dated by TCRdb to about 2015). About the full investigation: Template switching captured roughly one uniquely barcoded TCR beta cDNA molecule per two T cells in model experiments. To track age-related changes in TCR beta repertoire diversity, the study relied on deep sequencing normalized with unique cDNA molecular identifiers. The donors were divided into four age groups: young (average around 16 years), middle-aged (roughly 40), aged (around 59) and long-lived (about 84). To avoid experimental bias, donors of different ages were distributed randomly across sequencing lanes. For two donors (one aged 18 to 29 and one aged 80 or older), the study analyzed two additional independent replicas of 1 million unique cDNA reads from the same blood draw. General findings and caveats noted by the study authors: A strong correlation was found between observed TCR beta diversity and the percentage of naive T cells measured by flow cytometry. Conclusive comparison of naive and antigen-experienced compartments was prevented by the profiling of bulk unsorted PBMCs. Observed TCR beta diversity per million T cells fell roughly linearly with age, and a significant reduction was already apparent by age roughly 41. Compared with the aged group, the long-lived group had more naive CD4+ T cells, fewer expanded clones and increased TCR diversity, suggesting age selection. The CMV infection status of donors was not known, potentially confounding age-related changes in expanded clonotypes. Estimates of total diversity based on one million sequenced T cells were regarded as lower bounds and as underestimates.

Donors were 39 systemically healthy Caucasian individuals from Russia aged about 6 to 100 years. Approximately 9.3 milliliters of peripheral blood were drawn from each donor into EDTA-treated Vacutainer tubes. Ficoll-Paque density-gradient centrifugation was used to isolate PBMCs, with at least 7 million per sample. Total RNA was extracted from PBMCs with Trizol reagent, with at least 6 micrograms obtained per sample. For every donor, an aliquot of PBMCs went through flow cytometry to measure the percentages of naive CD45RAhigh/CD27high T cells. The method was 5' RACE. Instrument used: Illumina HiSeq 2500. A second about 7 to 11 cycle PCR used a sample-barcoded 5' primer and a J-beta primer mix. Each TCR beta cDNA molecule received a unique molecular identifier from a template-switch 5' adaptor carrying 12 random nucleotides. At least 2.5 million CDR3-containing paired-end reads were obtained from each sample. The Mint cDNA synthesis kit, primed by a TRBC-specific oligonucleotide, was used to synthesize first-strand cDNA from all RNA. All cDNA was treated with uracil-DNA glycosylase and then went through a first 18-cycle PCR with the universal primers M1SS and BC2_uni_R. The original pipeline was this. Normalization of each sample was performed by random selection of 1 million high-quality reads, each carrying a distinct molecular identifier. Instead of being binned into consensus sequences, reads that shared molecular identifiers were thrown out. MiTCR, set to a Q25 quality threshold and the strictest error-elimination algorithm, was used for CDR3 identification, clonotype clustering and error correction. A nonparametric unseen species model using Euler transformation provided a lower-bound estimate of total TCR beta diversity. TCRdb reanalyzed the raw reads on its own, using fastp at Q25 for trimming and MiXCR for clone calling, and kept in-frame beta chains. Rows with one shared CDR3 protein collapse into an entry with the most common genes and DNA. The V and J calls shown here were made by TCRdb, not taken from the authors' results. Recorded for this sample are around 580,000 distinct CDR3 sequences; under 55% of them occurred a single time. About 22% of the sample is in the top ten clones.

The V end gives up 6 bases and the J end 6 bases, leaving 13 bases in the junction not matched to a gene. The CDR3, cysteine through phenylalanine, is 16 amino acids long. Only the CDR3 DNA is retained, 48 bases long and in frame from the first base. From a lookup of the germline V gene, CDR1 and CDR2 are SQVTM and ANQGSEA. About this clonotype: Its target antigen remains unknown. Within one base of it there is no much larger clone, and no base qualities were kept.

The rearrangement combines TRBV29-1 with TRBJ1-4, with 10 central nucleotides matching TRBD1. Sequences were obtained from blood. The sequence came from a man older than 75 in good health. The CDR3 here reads CSVARTPGQGYEKLFF. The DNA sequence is TGCAGCGTAGCTCGTACCCCGGGACAGGGGTATGAAAAACTGTTTTTT.